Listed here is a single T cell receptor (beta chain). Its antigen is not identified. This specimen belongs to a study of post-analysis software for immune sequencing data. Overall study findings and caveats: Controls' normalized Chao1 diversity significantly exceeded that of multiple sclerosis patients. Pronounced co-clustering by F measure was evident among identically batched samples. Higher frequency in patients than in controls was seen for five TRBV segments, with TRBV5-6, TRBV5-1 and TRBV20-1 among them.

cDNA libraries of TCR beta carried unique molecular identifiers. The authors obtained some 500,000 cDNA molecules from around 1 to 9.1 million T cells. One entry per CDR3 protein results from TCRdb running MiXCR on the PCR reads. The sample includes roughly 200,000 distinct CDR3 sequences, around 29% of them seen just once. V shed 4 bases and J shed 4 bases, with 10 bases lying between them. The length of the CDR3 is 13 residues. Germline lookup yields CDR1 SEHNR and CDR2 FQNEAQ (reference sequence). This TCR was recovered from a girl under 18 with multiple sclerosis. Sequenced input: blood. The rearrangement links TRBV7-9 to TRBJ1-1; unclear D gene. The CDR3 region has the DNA TGTGCCAGCAGCTCCCTCGGGATCACTGAAGCTTTCTTT. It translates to CASSSLGITEAFF.